This T cell receptor beta chain was retrieved from a study of immune characterization of retroperitoneal liposarcoma. Per the germline V gene, CDR1 is MNHNS and CDR2 is SASEGT. The CDR3 has 13 residues. Trimming cost V 6 bases and J 0 bases, with 8 bases left between them. TCRdb re-analysed the PCR reads in MiXCR, keeping a single row per CDR3 protein. The table records around 20,000 distinct CDR3 sequences, 37% of them present only once. This clonotype has a handful of counts. The sample taken for sequencing was blood. This chain links TRBV6-1 with TRBJ1-2; D unresolved. The receptor's source is a male donor with retroperitoneal liposarcoma. CDR3 residues: CASRRDPNYGYTF. CDR3 in DNA: TGTGCCAGCAGGCGCGACCCTAACTATGGCTACACCTTC.